One TCR beta chain is described in this entry. What it binds is not known. This CDR3 has 12 residues. The V gene's germline CDR1 is MNHNS and CDR2 SASEGT. Trimming cost V 6 bases and J 16 bases, with 18 bases left between them. This entry is derived from a study of shared clonotypes between healthy human individuals. Turning to the study itself: The study used three CD4 naive, three CD4 memory, two CD8 naive and one CD8 memory plate per donor. General study findings and limits: Exclusively blood specimens were collected; tissue repertoires likely differ. Naive subsets, compared against memory subsets, generally had larger estimated richness values. Roughly 5% of naive CD4 clonotypes were shared across a handful of donors.

TCRdb's copy holds only in-frame clones and misses some; the assay was immunoSEQ multiplex PCR. The profile covers fewer than 400,000 clones, with under 80% appearing a single time and under 13% taken by the ten largest. This sequence was found in a man aged 25-40 years in good health. V gene TRBV6-1 combines with J gene TRBJ1-4; no firm D call. The sample comprised memory CD4+ T cells sorted from blood. Subset specified: CD45RA-negative fraction. CDR3 nucleotides: TGTGCCAGCAGCGCAGCGGGAAGGATTCCGTTTTTT. Protein product: CASSAAGRIPFF.